Listed below are T cell receptor beta chains from one sample, sequenced in a study of PD-1 blockade in mismatch repair-deficient tumors. Produced via immunoSEQ multiplex PCR; TCRdb's table is partial and in-frame only. The sample consists of some 110,000 clones, 60% to 85% of them appearing once. Sample: peripheral blood, taken roughly 13 months after starting pembrolizumab. The receptors were gathered from an adult with mismatch repair-deficient cancer. Each CDR3 is given with its conserved first and last residue. Each record gives: J gene, clone size, V gene, D gene, CDR3 DNA, CDR3 protein. A D gene is named only where the DNA matches it firmly. The size field is filled for only some rows; it gives once, few, many or a size class.

>TRBJ1-1|NA|TRBV6-5|NA
TGTGCCAGCAGTTACTCTGACGGGCTGCGGACTGAAGCTTTCTTT
CASSYSDGLRTEAFF
>TRBJ1-5|NA|TRBV6-1|TRBD1
TGTGCCAGCAGTGAAGAGGGGGCGCGGCGCAATCAGCCCCAGCATTTT
CASSEEGARRNQPQHF
>TRBJ1-3|once|TRBV5-1|NA
TGCGCCAGCAGCTTGGGGGACTCTGGAAACACCATATATTTT
CASSLGDSGNTIYF
>TRBJ2-7|NA|TRBV4-3|NA
TGCGCCAGCAGCCCCGGGCCCGTCTCCTACGAGCAGTACTTC
CASSPGPVSYEQYF
>TRBJ2-2|NA|TRBV12-5|NA
TGTGCTAGTGGTTCTTGGGTCGCCGGGGAGCTGTTTTTT
CASGSWVAGELFF
>TRBJ2-6|NA|TRBV5-4|NA
TGTGCCAGCAGTACCACCCGTTCAGGGGCCAACGTCCTGACTTTC
CASSTTRSGANVLTF
>TRBJ2-5|NA|TRBV19|NA
TGTGCCAGTAGTGGGGGTTCGGGGTACCAAGAGACCCAGTACTTC
CASSGGSGYQETQYF
>TRBJ1-2|once|TRBV28|TRBD1
TGTGCCAGCAGTTTGGGGGCAACCGGGACAGGGTTTGGTGGCTACACCTTC
CASSLGATGTGFGGYTF
>TRBJ1-1|NA|TRBV7-8|NA
TGTGCCAGCAGCTCAGGACAGTCGAACACTGAAGCTTTCTTT
CASSSGQSNTEAFF
>TRBJ2-7|few|TRBV7-2|NA
TGTGCCAGCAGCCAACTGCCCTTGGGGAACGAGCAGTACTTC
CASSQLPLGNEQYF
>TRBJ2-1|NA|TRBV2|NA
TGTGCCAGCAGAAACACCGGCGAGGCTCTCAATGAGCAGTTCTTC
CASRNTGEALNEQFF
>TRBJ2-1|NA|TRBV29-1|NA
TGCAGCGCTGAACAGGCGACATACAATGAGCAGCTCTTC
CSAEQATYNEQLF
>TRBJ1-3|NA|TRBV7-3|NA
TGTGCCAGCAGCTTAAATTCTAATTTCGGGCACTCTGGAAACACCATATATTTT
CASSLNSNFGHSGNTIYF
>TRBJ2-3|NA|TRBV5-1|TRBD2
TGCGCCAGCAGAACCGGGACTAGCGGAACAGATACGCAGTATTTT
CASRTGTSGTDTQYF
>TRBJ1-1|NA|TRBV6-6|NA
TGTGCCAGCAGTTACGGGGAATCCCAAGAAGCTTTCTTT
CASSYGESQEAFF
>TRBJ2-1|NA|TRBV28|NA
TGTGCCAGCAGAGTCCGGGCGAGTCGGGGCTACAATGAGCAGTTCTTC
CASRVRASRGYNEQFF
>TRBJ1-1|NA|TRBV5-1|TRBD1
TGCGCCAGCAGCTTGGCAGGGGGCGCGGGCACTGAAGCTTTCTTT
CASSLAGGAGTEAFF